The 22 T cell receptor beta chains below were found in one sample sequenced in a study of glioma-infiltrating T cells after dendritic cell vaccination. Using immunoSEQ multiplex PCR, the repertoire was profiled, and TCRdb retains in-frame clones only, with some absent. The profile shows about 76,000 clones, roughly 87% of them singletons. Time point noted: after dendritic cell vaccination, including at tumor progression/relapse. The source material was blood, sampled after dendritic cell vaccination. Receptor source: a human donor with glioblastoma.

The chain recombines TRBV5-4 with TRBJ1-6; a possible D gene is TRBD1 (5 bases). This CDR3 contains 14 residues. Germline lookup yields CDR1 SGHNT and CDR2 YYREEE (reference sequence). The ends were cut back, 4 bases at V and 7 bases at J, with 12 bases in the middle. CDR3 coding DNA: TGTGCCAGCAGCCTCAGGGAATCCAATTCACCCCTCCACTTT. It codes for CASSLRESNSPLHF.

This clone was seen just once. Germline is not matched at one junction end, which may reflect a read error. The V call is TRBV15, the J call TRBJ2-1, with D possibly being TRBD2 (5 bases). CDR3 size: 12 residues. Germline loops: CDR1 LNHNV, CDR2 YYDKDF (reference sequence). This CDR3 is CTTSTAGGREFF. In DNA, the CDR3 is TGTACCACCAGCACCGCTGGAGGAAGGGAGTTCTTC.

This chain connects TRBV5-1 to TRBJ2-5, with TRBD1 as a possible D gene (6 bases). The J call could be wrong; TRBJ2-7 is a better fit for the DNA end. The germline V gene encodes CDR1 SGHRS and CDR2 YFSETQ. There are 14 residues in the CDR3. Here the CDR3 reads CASSFLQGAYEQYF. The CDR3 DNA reads as TGCGCCAGCAGCTTCCTACAGGGAGCCTACGAGCAGTACTTC.

The rearrangement uses TRBV14 and TRBJ2-1; a possible D gene is TRBD1 (6 bases). Trimming pared 4 bases from V and 10 bases from J, leaving 14 bases between. The V gene's germline CDR1 is SGHDN and CDR2 FVKESK. The CDR3 totals 13 residues. CDR3 coding DNA: TGTGCCAGCAGCCGACAGGCTGGCGGGGAGCAGTTCTTC. It yields the protein CASSRQAGGEQFF. Based on the CDR3 plus reference TRBV14 and TRBJ2-1, the full variable domain is EAGVTQFPSHSVIEKGQTVTLRCDPISGHDNLYWYRRVMGKEIKFLLHFVKESKQDESGMPNNRFLAERTGGTYSTLKVQPAELEDSGVYFCASSRQAGGEQFFGPGTRLTVL.

The chain joins TRBV6-1 to TRBJ2-5, with 7 bases fitting TRBD2. CDR3 length: 14 amino acids. Unmatched junction bases numbered 6, after V lost 3 bases and J lost 5 bases. Germline lookup yields CDR1 MNHNS and CDR2 SASEGT. DNA for the CDR3: TGTGCCAGCAGTGAGGGAGGGCTGGGGGAGACCCAGTACTTC. Protein: CASSEGGLGETQYF.

The chain links TRBV25-1 to TRBJ2-1, with 11 bases that match TRBD1. This CDR3 is built from 16 residues. Losses at the gene ends were 4 bases for V and 6 bases for J; bases not matched to a gene: 8. The germline CDR1 and CDR2 sequences are MGHDK and SYGVNS. For the CDR3, the DNA is TGTGCCAGCAGTGCAACCGGGACAGGGGGAATCAATGAGCAGTTCTTC. Residues: CASSATGTGGINEQFF. Supplemented by reference TRBV25-1 and TRBJ2-1, the full variable domain reads EADIYQTPRYLVIGTGKKITLECSQTMGHDKMYWYQQDPGMELHLIHYSYGVNSTEKGDLSSESTVSRIRTEHFPLTLESARPSHTSQYLCASSATGTGGINEQFFGPGTRLTVL.

The chain recombines TRBV6-4 with TRBJ1-5; D unresolved. Germline V gene lookup returns CDR1 MRHNA and CDR2 SNTAGT. V gave up 6 bases and J gave up 5 bases, with 5 bases separating them. The CDR3 contains 11 residues. CDR3: CASRAYQPQHF. The CDR3 DNA sequence: TGTGCCAGCAGAGCTTATCAGCCCCAGCATTTT.

The rearrangement links TRBV5-1 to TRBJ2-1, with 9 bases aligning to TRBD1. Germline CDR1 is SGHRS and CDR2 is YFSETQ. V shed 3 bases and J 9 bases; nucleotides not matched to a gene: 7. The CDR3 totals 14 residues. Here the CDR3 DNA reads TGCGCCAGCAGCTCACGGGACAGGGAGGGTGAGCAGTTCTTC. Amino acid sequence: CASSSRDREGEQFF.

This rearrangement joins TRBV29-1 to TRBJ1-4; 7 nucleotides match TRBD1. Germline lookup yields CDR1 SQVTM and CDR2 ANQGSEA. Trimming took 4 bases from V and 3 from J; bases not matched to a gene: 5. The length of the CDR3 is 14 residues. CDR3 coding DNA: TGCAGCGTTGCTGACAGGGCGTCTAATGAAAAACTGTTTTTT. Its protein product is CSVADRASNEKLFF.

CDR3 region: CASIGQSASNQPQHF. In DNA, the CDR3 is TGTGCCAGTATCGGACAATCTGCCAGCAATCAGCCCCAGCATTTT. The chain is built from TRBV19 and TRBJ1-5, with D perhaps TRBD1 (5 bases). V lost 7 bases, J lost 1 base, and 14 bases lay in between. CDR3 length: 15 amino acids. Per germline, CDR1 LNHDA and CDR2 SQIVND (reference sequence).

This chain connects TRBV19 to TRBJ1-1; D might be TRBD1 (5 bases). The CDR3 totals 15 residues. CDR1 and CDR2 from the germline V gene are LNHDA and SQIVND (reference sequence). Trimming removed 1 base from V and 5 bases from J, with 14 bases in between. DNA of the CDR3: TGTGCCAGTAGTATAGCCCCCCAGGGTGGAACTGAAGCTTTCTTT. Its translation is CASSIAPQGGTEAFF.

This clone is a singleton in its sample. The rearrangement joins TRBV4-1 to TRBJ2-2; tentatively, D is TRBD1 (6 bases). Trimming pared 0 bases from V and 1 base from J, leaving 15 bases between. CDR1 and CDR2 from the germline V gene are MGHRA and YSYEKL. The CDR3 length is 18 residues. CDR3: CASSQDYPQGLNTGELFF. The CDR3 DNA follows: TGCGCCAGCAGCCAAGATTACCCCCAGGGGTTGAACACCGGGGAGCTGTTTTTT.

The chain is built from TRBV4-3 and TRBJ1-1; 7 positions match TRBD1. V was clipped by 4 bases and J by 3 bases; unmatched bases: 5. The CDR3 sequence is 14 residues long. The germline CDR1 and CDR2 sequences are LGHNA and YSLEER. CDR3 DNA sequence: TGCGCCAGCAGCCGGATAACAGGGGACACTGAAGCTTTCTTT. It is translated as CASSRITGDTEAFF.

The rearrangement joins TRBV5-1 to TRBJ2-3, with 8 bases that match TRBD2. V shed 0 bases and J 0 bases; nucleotides not matched to a gene: 12. The CDR3 contains 19 residues. CDR1 is SGHRS, CDR2 YFSETQ, per germline. CDR3: CASSLGLAGNQFSTDTQYF. CDR3 nucleotides: TGCGCCAGCAGCTTGGGGTTAGCGGGAAATCAATTTAGCACAGATACGCAGTATTTT.

V and J are TRBV7-6 and TRBJ1-2, with 7 bases matching TRBD1. CDR1 and CDR2 (germline): SGHVS, FNYEAQ. The CDR3 loop spans 17 amino acids. V dropped 5 bases and J dropped 1; count of bases not matched to a gene: 13. The chain's CDR3 is CASSPLDRTPFNYGYTF. In DNA, the CDR3 is TGTGCCAGCAGCCCATTGGACAGGACCCCCTTTAACTATGGCTACACCTTC. The variable domain in full, with the rest retrieved from reference TRBV7-6 and TRBJ1-2, is GAGVSQSPRYKVTKRGQDVALRCDPISGHVSLYWYRQALGQGPEFLTYFNYEAQQDKSGLPNDRFSAERPEGSISTLTIQRTEQRDSAMYRCASSPLDRTPFNYGYTFGSGTRLTVV.

The V gene is TRBV27, the J gene TRBJ2-3; D may be TRBD1 (6 bases). The CDR3 runs to 14 residues. The germline V and J ends were trimmed by 8 bases and 3 bases, with 15 bases remaining between them. Germline V gene sequence: CDR1 MNHEY, CDR2 SMNVEV (reference sequence). The CDR3 is CASALGQGTDTQYF. CDR3 sequence (DNA): TGTGCCAGCGCCTTAGGTCAGGGGACAGATACGCAGTATTTT.

The chain joins TRBV7-9 to TRBJ1-1; TRBD1 is a possible D gene (5 bases). CDR3 size: 14 residues. The germline gives CDR1 SEHNR, CDR2 FQNEAQ (reference sequence). Trimming left V 1 base short and J 6 bases short, with 12 bases between. CDR3 amino acids: CASSLDLGHAEAFF. Written as DNA, the CDR3 is TGTGCCAGCAGCTTAGATCTGGGGCACGCTGAAGCTTTCTTT.

The gene calls are TRBV5-1 and TRBJ2-5, with 12 bases identical to TRBD2. V trimming: 5 bases; J trimming: 4 bases; junction bases outside the gene matches: 9. The CDR3 consists of 16 residues. The V gene's germline CDR1 is SGHRS and CDR2 YFSETQ. The CDR3 DNA reads TGCGCCAGCAGTTCTAGCGGGGGGGTACTAGGAGAGACCCAGTACTTC. It codes for CASSSSGGVLGETQYF. The full variable domain, with the rest looked up from reference TRBV5-1 and TRBJ2-5, is KAGVTQTPRYLIKTRGQQVTLSCSPISGHRSVSWYQQTPGQGLQFLFEYFSETQRNKGNFPGRFSGRQFSNSRSEMNVSTLELGDSALYLCASSSSGGVLGETQYFGPGTRLLVL.

The V and J genes are TRBV5-4 and TRBJ1-2; D unresolved. V lost 7 bases and J lost 2, with 9 bases in between. Germline V gives CDR1 SGHNT, CDR2 YYREEE (reference sequence). CDR3 length equals 12 residues. CDR3: CASGALNYGYTF. The DNA for the CDR3 is TGTGCCAGCGGAGCATTGAACTATGGCTACACCTTC.

V usage is TRBV4-2 and J usage is TRBJ1-2; possible D gene TRBD1, 6 bases. Trimming took off 0 bases at V and 7 bases at J, with 18 bases between the two ends. The CDR3 length is 16 residues. From germline, CDR1 is LGHNA and CDR2 YNFKEQ. As DNA, the CDR3 is TGTGCCAGCAGCCAAGATGGGTCAGGGGATATCCGTGGCTACACCTTC. Amino acid sequence: CASSQDGSGDIRGYTF.

The sample holds one count of this clone. V and J are TRBV5-1 and TRBJ1-2, with 7 bases lining up with TRBD1. CDR1 SGHRS and CDR2 YFSETQ come from the germline V gene. The CDR3 is made up of 14 amino acids. J was trimmed by 8 bases and V by 2 bases; bases with no gene match: 9. The CDR3 loop reads CASSFEGALTGYTF. The CDR3 DNA reads as TGCGCCAGCAGCTTTGAGGGGGCGTTAACCGGCTACACCTTC.

The gene calls are TRBV30 and TRBJ2-7, with TRBD1 identical over 9 bases. CDR1 GTSNPN and CDR2 SVGIG come from the germline V gene (reference sequence). This CDR3 spans 15 amino acids. V was clipped by 2 bases and J by 3 bases; unmatched bases: 8. CDR3 in amino acids: CAWSPGQGLIYEQYF. CDR3 in DNA: TGTGCCTGGAGTCCCGGACAGGGGTTAATCTACGAGCAGTACTTC.